This record looks at one T cell receptor beta chain sequence and its context. Its antigen is undetermined. CDR1 SGHKS and CDR2 YYEKEE come from the germline V gene (reference sequence). This CDR3 is 12 amino acids long. The V and J ends lost 1 base and 4 bases respectively, with 6 bases between them. The sample is drawn from a study of T cells in pancreatic ductal adenocarcinoma. General study points: Blood had more productive templates and roughly 8-fold more unique clonotypes than tumor. Mean clonality was about 0.12 in tumors and 0.06 to 0.085 in blood, not significantly different.

Sequencing was performed with immunoSEQ multiplex PCR; in TCRdb, only in-frame clones are kept and a portion is missing. This table has approximately 97,000 clones, nearly 95% appearing once. The selected patients with pancreatic ductal adenocarcinoma had surgery but no neoadjuvant therapy. The rearrangement uses TRBV5-5 and TRBJ2-7; perhaps TRBD1 as D (5 bases). The clonotype comes from a human donor with pancreatic ductal adenocarcinoma. Sequenced: PBMCs. The CDR3 loop is CASSLQGYEQYF. The CDR3 bases are TGTGCCAGCAGCTTGCAGGGATACGAGCAGTACTTC.